A selection of T cell receptor beta chains follows, all from one sample in a study of blood T cell repertoires in COVID-19. Here immunoSEQ multiplex PCR was the method, and the copy in TCRdb shows in-frame clones only, minus some. Among 300,000 or so clones listed, roughly 90% were seen once. The sequenced sample was PBMCs or T cells enriched from blood (not recorded which). All receptors come from a man in his fifties or sixties who had recovered from COVID-19. Both conserved end residues are part of each CDR3. D genes are given only for firm matches. The size field is filled for only some rows; it gives once, few, many or a size class.

>TRBD1|TRBJ1-2|-|TRBV5-1
CASSRTGGVSGYTF
TGCGCCAGCAGCCGAACAGGGGGCGTCTCTGGCTACACCTTC
>TRBD1|TRBJ1-6|-|TRBV7-2
CASSFRQGAYNSPLHF
TGTGCCAGCAGCTTCCGACAGGGGGCTTATAATTCACCCCTCCACTTT
>TRBD1|TRBJ2-2|once|TRBV4-3
CASSQETGDLDTGELFF
TGCGCCAGCAGCCAGGAAACAGGGGATCTAGACACCGGGGAGCTGTTTTTT
>-|TRBJ2-7|-|TRBV3-1/TRBV3-2
CASSQAGEFAEQYF
TGTGCCAGCAGCCAAGCGGGGGAGTTCGCCGAGCAGTACTTC
>-|TRBJ1-3|-|TRBV19
CASSRSGNTIYF
TGTGCCAGTTCCCGCTCTGGAAACACCATATATTTT
>TRBD1|TRBJ1-2|-|TRBV7-9
CASSSDRGRKGLLGYTF
TGTGCCAGCAGCTCGGACAGGGGGCGGAAAGGTCTCTTAGGCTACACCTTC
>TRBD2|TRBJ2-3|-|TRBV5-1
CASSFLVAGTTDTQYF
TGCGCCAGCAGCTTCTTGGTAGCGGGGACCACAGATACGCAGTATTTT
>TRBD1|TRBJ1-5|-|TRBV20-1
CSASAEDRVYSNQPQHF
TGCAGTGCTAGTGCAGAGGACAGGGTCTATAGCAATCAGCCCCAGCATTTT
>-|TRBJ1-4|-|TRBV4-1
CASSQGAESNEKLFF
TGCGCCAGCAGCCAAGGGGCAGAGTCCAATGAAAAACTGTTTTTT
>TRBD1|TRBJ2-1|-|TRBV18
CASSKGANEQFF
TGTGCCAGCTCGAAGGGGGCGAATGAGCAGTTCTTC
>-|TRBJ2-3|-|TRBV7-7
CASSLTRPDTQYF
TGTGCTAGCAGCCTTACTAGGCCAGATACGCAGTATTTT
>-|TRBJ2-7|-|TRBV7-6
CASSLSVYEQYF
TGTGCCAGCAGCTTATCAGTATACGAGCAGTACTTC
>-|TRBJ1-2|-|TRBV29-1
CSVERGKEGYTF
TGCAGCGTTGAACGGGGGAAAGAAGGCTACACCTTC
>-|TRBJ1-1|-|TRBV11-3
CASSLSLGGRDTEAFF
TGTGCCAGCAGCTTATCGCTGGGGGGACGGGACACTGAAGCTTTCTTT
>TRBD2|TRBJ2-2|-|TRBV4-1
CASSQGSGGAETGELFF
TGCGCCAGCAGCCAGGGTAGCGGGGGGGCTGAGACCGGGGAGCTGTTTTTT
>-|TRBJ1-5|-|TRBV7-2
CASSYKQGTSNQPQHF
TGTGCCAGCAGCTATAAACAGGGTACTAGCAATCAGCCCCAGCATTTT
>-|TRBJ1-2|-|TRBV9
CASSVANGYGYTF
TGTGCCAGCAGCGTAGCAAACGGTTATGGCTACACCTTC
>-|TRBJ1-1|-|TRBV6-5
CASSQRSGNTEAFF
TGTGCCAGCAGTCAGCGGTCGGGGAACACTGAAGCTTTCTTT
>TRBD1|TRBJ1-4|once|TRBV4-1
CASSQDGDSNNEKLFF
TGCGCCAGCAGCCAAGATGGGGACAGCAATAATGAAAAACTGTTTTTT
>TRBD1|TRBJ1-2|-|TRBV19
CASLGTGLGYTF
TGTGCCAGCCTAGGGACAGGCCTGGGCTACACCTTC
>-|TRBJ1-4|-|TRBV12-5
CASGSRGREKLFF
TGTGCTAGTGGTTCCAGGGGACGGGAAAAACTGTTTTTT
>TRBD2|TRBJ2-7|few|TRBV9
CASSPRGSGVYEQYF
TGTGCCAGCAGCCCCCGAGGTAGCGGGGTCTACGAGCAGTACTTC
>-|TRBJ1-1|few|TRBV6-4
CASSPNPGQTEAFF
TGTGCCAGCAGTCCCAACCCCGGACAGACTGAAGCTTTCTTT
>TRBD1|TRBJ2-7|-|TRBV14
CASSQVGQDLWEQYF
TGTGCCAGCAGCCAAGTTGGACAGGACCTGTGGGAGCAGTACTTC
>-|TRBJ1-5|-|TRBV7-2
CASSLEGGGYQPQHF
TGTGCCAGCAGCTTAGAAGGGGGGGGGTATCAGCCCCAGCATTTT
>-|TRBJ1-5|-|TRBV4-1
CASSQIRAQGQPQHF
TGCGCCAGCAGCCAGATCCGGGCCCAGGGTCAGCCCCAGCATTTT
>-|TRBJ2-7|-|TRBV6-2/TRBV6-3
CASSYSGGTYEQYF
TGTGCCAGCAGTTACTCTGGGGGCACCTACGAGCAGTACTTC
>-|TRBJ2-3|-|TRBV30
CAWRTPLRDTQYF
TGTGCCTGGAGGACCCCATTGAGGGATACGCAGTATTTT
>-|TRBJ1-3|-|TRBV4-2
CASSQEGTWSSGNTIYF
TGTGCCAGCAGCCAAGAGGGTACATGGAGCTCTGGAAACACCATATATTTT
>TRBD1|TRBJ1-2|-|TRBV27
CASSFRQGSGYTF
TGTGCCAGCAGTTTCCGACAGGGTTCTGGCTACACCTTC
>TRBD2|TRBJ2-2|-|TRBV9
CASSVGVAGGAGELFF
TGTGCCAGCAGCGTAGGAGTAGCGGGGGGGGCCGGGGAGCTGTTTTTT
>-|TRBJ2-2|-|TRBV3-1/TRBV3-2
CASSRLGPPNTGELFF
TGTGCCAGCAGCCGTCTCGGTCCCCCGAACACCGGGGAGCTGTTTTTT
>TRBD1|TRBJ1-2|-|TRBV7-9
CASSLETGVDGYTF
TGTGCCAGCAGCTTAGAGACAGGGGTCGATGGCTACACCTTC
>-|TRBJ2-7|-|TRBV27
CASSSPGMTEQYF
TGTGCCAGCAGTTCCCCAGGGATGACCGAGCAGTACTTC
>TRBD2|TRBJ2-5|-|TRBV5-1
CASSKTSGWQETQYF
TGCGCCAGCAGCAAAACTAGCGGTTGGCAAGAGACCCAGTACTTC
>TRBD1|TRBJ1-4|-|TRBV9
CASSYGTGREKLFF
TGTGCCAGCAGCTACGGGACAGGGCGCGAAAAACTGTTTTTT
>TRBD1|TRBJ2-2|-|TRBV24-1
CATRGTGATGELFF
TGTGCCACCAGGGGAACAGGGGCGACCGGGGAGCTGTTTTTT
>TRBD2|TRBJ2-6|-|TRBV6-2/TRBV6-3
CASSYSAWRGNSGANVLTF
TGTGCCAGCAGTTACTCCGCGTGGCGGGGGAACTCTGGGGCCAACGTCCTGACTTTC
>-|TRBJ1-2|-|TRBV4-2
CASSQAPTVDYGYTF
TGTGCCAGCAGCCAAGCTCCTACAGTGGACTATGGCTACACCTTC
>-|TRBJ1-4|-|TRBV12-3/TRBV12-4
CASSLAHNEKLFF
TGTGCCAGCAGTTTAGCACATAATGAAAAACTGTTTTTT
>-|TRBJ2-1|-|TRBV4-2
CASSQDRWASVQFF
TGTGCCAGCAGCCAAGATAGATGGGCTAGCGTGCAGTTCTTC
>-|TRBJ1-5|-|TRBV27
CASSIIGDQPQHF
TGTGCCAGCAGTATAATAGGGGATCAGCCCCAGCATTTT
>-|TRBJ1-1|-|TRBV7-8
CASSWGQLMNTEAFF
TGTGCCAGCAGCTGGGGACAACTCATGAACACTGAAGCTTTCTTT
>-|TRBJ1-4|-|TRBV4-1
CASSLATGLANEKLFF
TGCGCCAGCAGCCTCGCCACAGGGTTAGCTAATGAAAAACTGTTTTTT
>TRBD2|TRBJ2-7|-|TRBV11-2
CASRPSGSYEQYF
TGTGCCAGCAGACCTAGCGGGTCCTACGAGCAGTACTTC
>TRBD1|TRBJ1-5|-|TRBV3-1/TRBV3-2
CASSQDRQGYFAQPQHF
TGTGCCAGCAGCCAAGATAGACAGGGGTATTTTGCTCAGCCCCAGCATTTT
>-|TRBJ1-4|-|TRBV10-3
CATQDRTNEKLFF
TGTGCCACCCAGGACAGAACTAATGAAAAACTGTTTTTT
>TRBD1|TRBJ2-5|-|TRBV29-1
CSVGRGPETQYF
TGCAGCGTGGGCAGGGGGCCCGAGACCCAGTACTTC
>-|TRBJ1-1|-|TRBV3-1/TRBV3-2
CASSQGVTEAFF
TGTGCCAGCAGCCAAGGAGTTACTGAAGCTTTCTTT
>-|TRBJ2-3|-|TRBV18
CASSPLSTSTDTQYF
TGTGCCAGCTCACCACTGAGTACTAGCACAGATACGCAGTATTTT
>-|TRBJ1-5|-|TRBV2
CASRQGGIGNQPQHF
TGTGCCAGCCGGCAAGGGGGTATCGGCAATCAGCCCCAGCATTTT
>-|TRBJ2-3|-|TRBV7-2
CASSSLAGAQYF
TGTGCCAGCAGCTCCCTAGCTGGGGCGCAGTATTTT
>-|TRBJ1-2|-|TRBV7-2
CASSLPRDYYGYTF
TGTGCCAGCAGCTTACCCCGGGACTACTATGGCTACACCTTC
>TRBD1|TRBJ2-5|-|TRBV3-1/TRBV3-2
CASSLGTVQETQYF
TGTGCCAGCAGCCTGGGGACAGTCCAAGAGACCCAGTACTTC
>TRBD1|TRBJ1-2|-|TRBV6-5
CASSMTGGDGYTF
TGTGCCAGCAGTATGACAGGGGGCGATGGCTACACCTTC
>TRBD2|TRBJ2-3|-|TRBV13
CASSFPRLAGTDTQYF
TGTGCCAGCAGCTTTCCTCGACTAGCGGGCACAGATACGCAGTATTTT
>-|TRBJ1-1|-|TRBV6-6
CASMSFGRGGEAFF
TGTGCCAGCATGTCTTTCGGACGGGGAGGAGAAGCTTTCTTT
>-|TRBJ1-2|-|TRBV11-3
CASSLRSQGGYTF
TGTGCCAGCAGCTTAAGGTCTCAGGGTGGCTACACCTTC
>-|TRBJ1-2|once|TRBV20-1
CSAPPIYGYTF
TGCAGTGCCCCCCCCATCTATGGCTACACCTTC
>TRBD2|TRBJ2-3|-|TRBV11-1
CASSFRSGSELDTQYF
TGTGCCAGCAGCTTCAGGAGCGGGAGTGAGCTAGATACGCAGTATTTT